This T cell receptor (beta chain) is from a study of graft-versus-host responses after intestinal transplantation. For the study at large: Recipients obtained multivisceral, liver-intestinal, or isolated intestinal transplants. Induction using anti-thymocyte globulin, followed by tacrolimus and steroids for two to four years, was given to all recipients.

V was trimmed by 10 bases and J by 7 bases, leaving 17 bases between them. CDR1 is LNHDA and CDR2 is SQIVND in the germline V gene (reference sequence). The CDR3 loop spans 13 amino acids. Profiling relied on immunoSEQ multiplex PCR, and the TCRdb table lists in-frame clones only, not all of them. The sample includes around 100,000 clones, about 92% of them seen just once. This clone has just one count. Its antigen is not identified. Findings and caveats of the study: Early post-transplant HvG declines showed an association with peak circulating GvH clone levels.

Sample: unstimulated CD8+ T cells sorted from spleen or lymph node cells, taken before transplant. The V and J genes are TRBV19 and TRBJ2-1; D may correspond to TRBD1 or TRBD2 (5 bases each). The source is a human donor who was the organ donor for an intestinal transplant. In DNA, the CDR3 is TGTGCCACAAACCCCGGGGCCGAAAATGAGCAGTTCTTC. Translating gives CATNPGAENEQFF. Using reference TRBV19 and TRBJ2-1 for the parts outside the CDR3, the full variable domain is DGGITQSPKYLFRKEGQNVTLSCEQNLNHDAMYWYRQDPGQGLRLIYYSQIVNDFQKGDIAEGYSVSREKKESFPLTVTSAQKNPTAFYLCATNPGAENEQFFGPGTRLTVL.